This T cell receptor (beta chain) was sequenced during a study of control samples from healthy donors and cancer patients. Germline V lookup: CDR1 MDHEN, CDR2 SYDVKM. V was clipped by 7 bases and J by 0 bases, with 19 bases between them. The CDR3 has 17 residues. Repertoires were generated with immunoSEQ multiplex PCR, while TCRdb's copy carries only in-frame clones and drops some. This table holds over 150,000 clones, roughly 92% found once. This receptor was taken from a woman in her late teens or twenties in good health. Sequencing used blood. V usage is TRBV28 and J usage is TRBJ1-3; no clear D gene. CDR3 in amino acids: CASMVVFGGVSGNTIYF. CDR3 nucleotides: TGTGCCAGCATGGTAGTTTTTGGCGGGGTCTCTGGAAACACCATATATTTT.